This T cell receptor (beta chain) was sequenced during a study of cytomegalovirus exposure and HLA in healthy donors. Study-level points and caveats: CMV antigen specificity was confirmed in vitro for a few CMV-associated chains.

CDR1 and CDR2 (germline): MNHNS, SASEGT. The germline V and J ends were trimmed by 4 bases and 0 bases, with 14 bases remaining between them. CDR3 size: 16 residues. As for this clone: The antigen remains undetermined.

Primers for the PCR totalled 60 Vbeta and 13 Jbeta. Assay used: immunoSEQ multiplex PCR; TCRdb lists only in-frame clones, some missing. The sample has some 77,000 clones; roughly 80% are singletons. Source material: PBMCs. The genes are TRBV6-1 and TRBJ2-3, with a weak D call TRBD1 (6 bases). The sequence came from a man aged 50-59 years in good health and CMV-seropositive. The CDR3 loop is CASSGEQGLSTDTQYF. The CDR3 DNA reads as TGTGCCAGCAGTGGAGAACAGGGCCTGAGCACAGATACGCAGTATTTT.